This TCR delta chain was found in a study of gamma-delta chains in newborns, infants, children. On the study more broadly: Microbial exposure reportedly drives polyclonal innate γδ T cell expansion after birth.

TCRdb re-called the reads through CATT. The sample records 5,700 or so delta-chain clones, approximately 15% being singletons. The CDR3 has 25 residues. V lost 5 bases to trimming and J lost 2 bases, with 37 bases between them. The germline V gene has CDR1 TSWWSYY and CDR2 QGS. This chain links TRDV1 with TRDJ3; a weak D match, TRDD3 (5 bases). This sequence originates from a child who was a newborn, infant or young child, either healthy, febrile or measles-vaccinated (not recorded which). The sample in question was blood, obtained at baseline. This chain's CDR3 is CALGMKGHQRGSGKQDAWDTRQMFF. The DNA of the CDR3 is TGTGCTCTTGGGATGAAGGGTCACCAACGGGGGTCTGGGAAACAAGATGCCTGGGACACCCGACAGATGTTTTTC.